The rows below give T cell receptor beta chains drawn from one sample of a study of Ad26.COV2.S vaccination and SARS-CoV-2 variants. Sequencing used immunoSEQ multiplex PCR; TCRdb keeps in-frame clones, though not all of them. The sample holds roughly 500,000 clones, 85% to 90% seen once. The sample here was peripheral blood, taken in a trial of Ad26.COV2.S vaccine versus placebo. The receptor source for this set is a person between 18 and 60 years old who received the Ad26.COV2.S COVID-19 vaccine or a placebo. CDR3s include the opening cysteine and the closing phenylalanine or tryptophan. D genes are given only for firm matches. Where a row states a size, it is once, few, many or the class of an expanded clone; other rows omit it.

V	size	D	J	CDR3	DNA
TRBV4-1	-	-	TRBJ2-1	CASSQNQFPGGEQFF	TGCGCCAGCAGCCAAAATCAATTCCCCGGGGGTGAGCAGTTCTTC
TRBV4-3	-	-	TRBJ1-4	CASSQDWENEKLFF	TGCGCCAGCAGCCAAGACTGGGAAAATGAAAAACTGTTTTTT
TRBV7-9	-	-	TRBJ2-1	CASSSSDLSEDEQFF	TGTGCCAGCAGCTCCTCGGACTTATCCGAGGATGAGCAGTTCTTC
TRBV5-1	-	-	TRBJ1-4	CASSSSGTDKTKLFF	TGCGCCAGCAGCTCCTCCGGGACTGACAAAACTAAACTGTTTTTT
TRBV9	once	TRBD2	TRBJ2-5	CASSPGGEGRQETQYF	TGTGCCAGCAGCCCCGGGGGGGAGGGAAGACAAGAGACCCAGTACTTC
TRBV12-3/TRBV12-4	once	-	TRBJ1-1	CASSLLGETEAFF	TGTGCCAGCAGTTTGCTCGGCGAGACTGAAGCTTTCTTT
TRBV30	-	-	TRBJ1-6	CAWSVIFGSPLHF	TGTGCCTGGAGTGTTATATTCGGATCACCCCTCCACTTT
TRBV6-5	-	TRBD2	TRBJ2-1	CASSYLASGSNEQFF	TGTGCCAGCAGTTACCTGGCTAGCGGGAGTAATGAGCAGTTCTTC
TRBV19	-	TRBD1	TRBJ2-5	CASSDGQGWETQYF	TGTGCCAGTAGTGACGGACAGGGTTGGGAGACCCAGTACTTC
TRBV19	-	-	TRBJ2-3	CASSIPRAYTDTQYF	TGTGCCAGTAGTATCCCCCGGGCCTACACAGATACGCAGTATTTT
TRBV5-1	-	-	TRBJ2-5	CASSKGLLKETQYF	TGCGCCAGCAGCAAGGGACTTCTGAAAGAGACCCAGTACTTC
TRBV19	-	-	TRBJ1-2	CASSIFPPGGENGYTF	TGTGCCAGTAGTATTTTTCCCCCGGGGGGAGAGAATGGCTACACCTTC
TRBV7-2	-	-	TRBJ1-6	CASSLGMPGNSPLHF	TGTGCCAGCAGCTTAGGGATGCCTGGGAATTCACCCCTCCACTTT
TRBV9	-	-	TRBJ2-1	CASSGVGVRFNEQFF	TGTGCCAGCAGCGGCGTAGGGGTCCGTTTCAATGAGCAGTTCTTC
TRBV5-1	-	-	TRBJ1-1	CASSFGSRADTEAFF	TGCGCCAGCAGCTTTGGGTCCAGGGCGGACACTGAAGCTTTCTTT
TRBV18	-	-	TRBJ2-2	CASSRPANTGELFF	TGTGCCAGCTCACGCCCGGCGAACACCGGGGAGCTGTTTTTT
TRBV6-1	-	-	TRBJ2-3	CASQFPSTDTQYF	TGTGCCAGCCAGTTTCCGAGCACAGATACGCAGTATTTT
TRBV7-8	-	-	TRBJ2-5	CASSQAYRAKETQYF	TGTGCCAGCAGCCAAGCGTATCGGGCGAAAGAGACCCAGTACTTC
TRBV19	-	-	TRBJ1-1	CASSMDALGTEAFF	TGTGCCAGTAGTATGGACGCATTGGGGACTGAAGCTTTCTTT
TRBV18	-	-	TRBJ1-1	CASSPLGADGEAFF	TGTGCCAGCTCACCTCTCGGGGCTGACGGTGAAGCTTTCTTT
TRBV7-3	-	TRBD2	TRBJ2-3	CASSRGGSTDTQYF	TGTGCCAGCAGCCGCGGGGGTAGCACAGATACGCAGTATTTT
TRBV10-1	-	TRBD1	TRBJ1-2	CASGRDRGEGNYGYTF	TGCGCCAGCGGCCGGGACAGGGGGGAGGGAAACTATGGCTACACCTTC
TRBV5-5	-	-	TRBJ2-4	CASSLGLGGLGAYF	TGTGCCAGCAGCTTGGGGTTAGGGGGGCTTGGTGCGTACTTC